This T cell receptor beta chain derives from a study of blood T cell repertoires in COVID-19. Across the study: Specimens from acute and convalescent COVID-19 originated in the United States, Italy and Spain. T cells, B-cell-depleted T cells, or PBMCs provided the cDNA or gDNA that served as material.

Germline V gene lookup returns CDR1 MNHNS and CDR2 SASEGT. The CDR3 runs to 19 residues. V gave up 2 bases and J gave up 2 bases, with 22 bases separating them. Original methodology: For nucleated cells, counts were estimated from reference gene primer amplification. Profiled with immunoSEQ multiplex PCR; TCRdb holds only in-frame clones, not every one. V, J and clone size derive from that table, while D and trimming were established from the DNA sequence. The table shows 95,000 to 150,000 clones, with around 76% occurring only once. The chain carries TRBV6-1 and TRBJ1-5; possible D gene TRBD1, 5 bases. This sequence was found in a man between 65 and 85 years old with acute or convalescent COVID-19. Sequenced material: peripheral blood. The CDR3 bases are TGTGCCAGCAGTGAACCCCTGGACAAGCCCGTGGTAGGCAATCAGCCCCAGCATTTT. Residues: CASSEPLDKPVVGNQPQHF.